This T cell receptor beta chain was sequenced during a study of cytomegalovirus exposure and HLA in healthy donors. Germline V gene lookup returns CDR1 MNHEY and CDR2 SVGAGI. V shed 0 bases and J shed 5 bases, with 11 bases lying between them. CDR3 length equals 15 residues. Findings and caveats of the study: Cytomegalovirus association was listed for about 180 TCR beta chains. An ancestry cluster, one associated with Asian ancestry, reportedly showed fewer N-insertions than the approximately 660-donor mean in a later analysis.

Although they were nominally healthy when sampled, donors likely had unrecorded immune exposures. The PCR made use of 60 Vbeta and 13 Jbeta primers. Profiling relied on immunoSEQ multiplex PCR, and the TCRdb table lists in-frame clones only, not all of them. The data contain over 150,000 clones, more than 75% of them singletons. Worth noting for this clone: Its target is unknown.

The rearrangement uses TRBV6-5 and TRBJ1-3; D may be TRBD1 (6 bases). Source material: PBMCs. This receptor was identified in a girl between 2 and 10 years old in good health and CMV-seropositive. This CDR3 reads CASSYSVGARNTIYF. The CDR3 bases are TGTGCCAGCAGTTACTCGGTGGGGGCTCGAAACACCATATATTTT.